These T cell receptor beta chains were read from a single sample in a study of response to subunit inactivated influenza vaccine. TCRdb recomputed calls from the RT-PCR reads with MiXCR, one row per CDR3 protein. The sample holds about 700,000 distinct CDR3 sequences; more than 11% are singletons and the top ten take roughly 6.4%. The input for sequencing was PBMCs from blood, taken 14 to 15 days before vaccination. All receptors come from a man in his forties or fifties who received an inactivated influenza vaccine. The conserved cysteine and the conserved F or W are not part of the CDR3 here. Expanded clones get a size class; other rows say once, few or many, or leave the size out.

V gene: TRBV7-9
J gene: TRBJ2-5
clone size: many
CDR3 protein: ASRPPGTTQETQY

V gene: TRBV5-1
J gene: TRBJ2-2
clone size: few
CDR3 protein: ASSGVNTGELF

V gene: TRBV5-1
J gene: TRBJ2-7
clone size: few
CDR3 protein: ASTRQQGTYEQY

V gene: TRBV9
J gene: TRBJ1-1
clone size: .
CDR3 protein: ASSVDSMNTEAF

V gene: TRBV7-9
J gene: TRBJ2-1
clone size: few
CDR3 protein: ASSTPTGLGNEQF

V gene: TRBV5-5
J gene: TRBJ2-7
clone size: many
CDR3 protein: ASSLVAGQIYEQY

V gene: TRBV28
J gene: TRBJ2-1
clone size: few
CDR3 protein: ASSLLPLAGLSSYNEQF

V gene: TRBV2
J gene: TRBJ2-2
clone size: .
CDR3 protein: ASSVDRAWELF

V gene: TRBV14
J gene: TRBJ2-5
clone size: .
CDR3 protein: ASSQDSMGGETQY

V gene: TRBV6-4
J gene: TRBJ2-6
clone size: .
CDR3 protein: ASSEVSGANVLT

V gene: TRBV3-1
J gene: TRBJ1-6
clone size: few
CDR3 protein: ASSQDLKPPLH

V gene: TRBV5-1
J gene: TRBJ2-7
clone size: few
CDR3 protein: ASSLLGLTAHEQY

V gene: TRBV4-3
J gene: TRBJ2-2
clone size: few
CDR3 protein: ASSQDVRGNYRELF

V gene: TRBV12-3/TRBV12-4
J gene: TRBJ1-1
clone size: .
CDR3 protein: ASSLRDSTEAF

V gene: TRBV11-2
J gene: TRBJ1-1
clone size: few
CDR3 protein: ASSLVAGGRGTEAF

V gene: TRBV12-3/TRBV12-4
J gene: TRBJ2-3
clone size: few
CDR3 protein: ASSLEGTGTDTQY